The 22 T cell receptor beta chains listed next were all sequenced from one sample in a study of sequential checkpoint blockade in melanoma. Indicated treatment: randomized to nivolumab then ipilimumab (arm A) or the reverse (arm B). Here immunoSEQ multiplex PCR was the method, and the copy in TCRdb shows in-frame clones only, minus some. The profile shows 3,600 or so clones, roughly 57% of them singletons. Sequencing was performed on CD8+ T cells sorted from blood (inferred from file names), taken from a patient given nivolumab and ipilimumab in sequence. Receptors were obtained from a human patient with melanoma. Some clones in this sample may be carry-over from other donors' samples.

Concerning this clone itself: Since a far larger clone is one base different, this is likely a read error. Other DNA sequences from this sample encode an identical CDR3 as well. The rearrangement joins TRBV5-1 to TRBJ1-1; D is uncertain. V shed 1 base and J shed 7 bases, with 8 bases lying between them. Per germline, CDR1 SGHRS and CDR2 YFSETQ. The CDR3 length is 12 residues. CDR3 DNA: TGCGCCAGCAGCTTGAGAGGGAATGAAGCTTTCTTT. Amino acid sequence: CASSLRGNEAFF.

Only a few counts were recorded for this clone. The chain uses TRBV5-1 and TRBJ1-3; D call uncertain. V was cut by 5 bases and J by 4 bases, with 10 bases left in between. Germline V gene sequence: CDR1 SGHRS, CDR2 YFSETQ. This CDR3 contains 13 residues. The DNA of the CDR3 is TGCGCCAGCAGGGAGGAGCCGGGAAACACCATATATTTT. It specifies CASREEPGNTIYF.

The chain combines TRBV4-2 with TRBJ2-7, with TRBD1 matching over 8 bases. Germline values: CDR1 LGHNA, CDR2 YNFKEQ. Germline trimming cut 5 bases from V and 3 bases from J; bases unmatched to any gene: 3. This CDR3 has 13 amino acids. In nucleotides, the CDR3 is TGTGCCAGCAGCTACAGGGGGAGCTACGAGCAGTACTTC. This gives the protein CASSYRGSYEQYF.

The V gene is TRBV19, the J gene TRBJ2-4; D unresolved. This CDR3 has 16 residues. The germline V and J ends were trimmed by 1 base and 0 bases, with 10 bases remaining between them. The germline gives CDR1 LNHDA, CDR2 SQIVND (reference sequence). CDR3 nucleotides: TGTGCCAGTAGTATAGGAGGCAGCCAAGCCAAAAACATTCAGTACTTC. Its translation is CASSIGGSQAKNIQYF. Filled out from reference TRBV19 and TRBJ2-4, the complete variable domain reads DGGITQSPKYLFRKEGQNVTLSCEQNLNHDAMYWYRQDPGQGLRLIYYSQIVNDFQKGDIAEGYSVSREKKESFPLTVTSAQKNPTAFYLCASSIGGSQAKNIQYFGAGTRLSVL.

The chain links TRBV7-8 to TRBJ2-1; the D is unclear. Trimming took 2 bases from V and 8 from J, leaving 10 bases between them. Germline lookup yields CDR1 SGHVS and CDR2 FQNEAQ. This CDR3 contains 13 residues. The CDR3 coding sequence is TGTGCCAGCAGCTTACCTCCGGCGGATGAGCAGTTCTTC. It encodes CASSLPPADEQFF.

This clone was recorded a few times. The J gene is TRBJ2-7, the V gene TRBV5-1; TRBD2 agrees at 9 bases. The CDR3 sequence is 16 residues long. In germline, CDR1 is SGHRS, CDR2 YFSETQ. V lost 2 bases to trimming and J lost 2 bases; unmatched junction nucleotides: 8. The CDR3 protein is CASSFSPSGDPYEQYF. The CDR3 region has the DNA TGCGCCAGCAGCTTCTCCCCTAGCGGGGACCCCTACGAGCAGTACTTC.

This sequence joins TRBV29-1 and TRBJ2-1, with TRBD2 matching over 8 bases. The CDR3 extends over 16 amino acids. J lost 3 bases, V lost 4 bases, and 11 bases had no gene match. CDR1 and CDR2 (germline): SQVTM, ANQGSEA. CDR3 amino acids: CSVVPPTSGDYNEQFF. CDR3 coding DNA: TGCAGCGTTGTCCCTCCAACTAGCGGAGACTACAATGAGCAGTTCTTC.

This rearrangement joins TRBV19 to TRBJ2-3; maybe TRBD2 (6 bases). Trimming pared 5 bases from V and 2 bases from J, leaving 14 bases between. The CDR3 has 15 amino acids. Per the germline V gene, CDR1 is LNHDA and CDR2 is SQIVND (reference sequence). The chain's CDR3 is CASSPGLPLTDTQYF. The CDR3 bases are TGTGCCAGTAGTCCGGGACTCCCTCTCACAGATACGCAGTATTTT.

This chain links TRBV15 with TRBJ1-4; TRBD1 might be the D (5 bases). Germline assignment: CDR1 LNHNV and CDR2 YYDKDF (reference sequence). The V end lost 6 bases, the J end lost 1 base, and 21 bases lay between the germline ends. The CDR3 has 18 amino acids. Here the CDR3 reads CATRDIGGVQGTNEKLFF. DNA of the CDR3: TGTGCCACCAGGGACATTGGGGGGGTTCAGGGAACTAATGAAAAACTGTTTTTT.

This clone was seen a few times. This rearrangement joins TRBV27 to TRBJ1-3; 9 positions match TRBD1. J lost 4 bases, V lost 1 base, and 5 bases had no gene match. The length of the CDR3 is 16 residues. Germline values: CDR1 MNHEY, CDR2 SMNVEV (reference sequence). The CDR3 bases are TGTGCCAGCAGTTTATACGACGGGACAGGGGGAAACACCATATATTTT. Its translation is CASSLYDGTGGNTIYF.

This chain joins TRBV30 and TRBJ1-1; 9 nucleotides agree with TRBD1. Germline trimming cut 3 bases from V and 9 bases from J; bases unmatched to any gene: 5. The germline V gene encodes CDR1 GTSNPN and CDR2 SVGIG (reference sequence). This CDR3 contains 12 residues. The CDR3 protein is CAWSAGTGKAFF. CDR3 in DNA: TGTGCCTGGAGCGCCGGGACAGGGAAAGCTTTCTTT.

The V gene is TRBV30, the J gene TRBJ2-7; weak D call: TRBD1 (5 bases). This CDR3 is built from 12 residues. Germline V CDR1 and CDR2: GTSNPN, SVGIG (reference sequence). Trimming cost V 2 bases and J 3 bases, with 8 bases left between them. CDR3 sequence reads: CAWSSDSYEQYF. CDR3 coding DNA: TGTGCCTGGAGTTCCGACAGCTACGAGCAGTACTTC. Supplemented by reference TRBV30 and TRBJ2-7, the full variable domain reads SQTIHQWPATLVQPVGSPLSLECTVEGTSNPNLYWYRQAAGRGLQLLFYSVGIGQISSEVPQNLSASRPQDRQFILSSKKLLLSDSGFYLCAWSSDSYEQYFGPGTRLTVT.

In this sample, this clone turned up a few times. The rearrangement joins TRBV19 to TRBJ1-1; possibly TRBD1 for D (6 bases). V dropped 7 bases and J dropped 3 bases, with 12 bases sitting between them. This CDR3 comprises 13 residues. CDR1 LNHDA and CDR2 SQIVND come from the germline V gene (reference sequence). CDR3 sequence (DNA): TGTGCCAGTACTACAGGGTGGGACACTGAAGCTTTCTTT. Its protein product is CASTTGWDTEAFF. Together with reference TRBV19 and TRBJ1-1, the CDR3 gives the full variable domain: DGGITQSPKYLFRKEGQNVTLSCEQNLNHDAMYWYRQDPGQGLRLIYYSQIVNDFQKGDIAEGYSVSREKKESFPLTVTSAQKNPTAFYLCASTTGWDTEAFFGQGTRLTVV.

This rearrangement joins TRBV6-5 to TRBJ2-5; D perhaps matches TRBD2 (7 bases). V was pared by 7 bases and J by 5 bases, with 17 bases between. The CDR3 length is 14 residues. Looked up from germline, CDR1 is MNHEY and CDR2 is SVGAGI. The CDR3 bases are TGTGCCAGCACCGAGGGAGGGGGGCGGGAGACCCAGTACTTC. It is translated as CASTEGGGRETQYF.

This clone came up a few times. The chain employs TRBV7-9 and TRBJ1-3; D ambiguous. CDR1 is SEHNR, CDR2 FQNEAQ, per germline (reference sequence). The CDR3 totals 12 residues. Trimming removed 2 bases at V and 8 bases at J, with 7 bases between. The chain's CDR3 is CASSLPGDTIYF. CDR3 nucleotides: TGTGCCAGCAGCTTACCCGGGGACACCATATATTTT.

V and J are TRBV14 and TRBJ2-7; D remains unclear. From germline, CDR1 is SGHDN and CDR2 FVKESK. V lost 5 bases and J lost 4, with 9 bases in between. The CDR3 is made up of 12 amino acids. CDR3 coding DNA: TGTGCCAGCAGCGGCGACAAATACGAGCAGTACTTC. Its protein is CASSGDKYEQYF. The whole variable domain, filled in from reference TRBV14 and TRBJ2-7, reads EAGVTQFPSHSVIEKGQTVTLRCDPISGHDNLYWYRRVMGKEIKFLLHFVKESKQDESGMPNNRFLAERTGGTYSTLKVQPAELEDSGVYFCASSGDKYEQYFGPGTRLTVT.

V usage is TRBV9 and J usage is TRBJ2-5; D possibly corresponds to TRBD2 (7 bases). The CDR3 consists of 14 residues. The V end was cut by 3 bases, the J end by 5 bases, with 14 bases between. Germline loops: CDR1 SGDLS, CDR2 YYNGEE. CDR3: CASSEGGPLETQYF. CDR3 DNA: TGTGCCAGCAGCGAGGGGGGGCCATTGGAGACCCAGTACTTC.

The V call is TRBV5-1, the J call TRBJ1-1, with D possibly TRBD1 on 6 matching bases. The CDR3 runs to 13 residues. Germline V gene data show CDR1 as SGHRS and CDR2 as YFSETQ. V lost 7 bases and J 6 bases, leaving 16 bases between the germline ends. In DNA form, the CDR3 reads TGCGCCAGCCAGCGGGGGGGCAGCGCTGAAGCTTTCTTT. Its protein product is CASQRGGSAEAFF.

The chain uses TRBV2 and TRBJ1-3, with 7 bases lining up with TRBD1. Trimming took 3 bases from V and 2 from J; bases not matched to a gene: 4. The germline CDR1 and CDR2 sequences are SNHLY and FYNNEI. This CDR3 is 15 amino acids long. CDR3 loop: CASSDRGRTGNTIYF. CDR3 DNA: TGTGCCAGCAGTGATAGGGGGCGAACTGGAAACACCATATATTTT.

This chain uses TRBV7-9 with TRBJ2-7; possibly TRBD1 for D (7 bases). This CDR3 spans 15 amino acids. V was shortened by 6 bases and J by 2 bases, with 17 bases between the two germline ends. The germline CDR1 and CDR2 sequences are SEHNR and FQNEAQ (reference sequence). CDR3 nucleotides: TGTGCCAGCAGAATGCAGGGGGGCCTAGCCTACGAGCAGTACTTC. Residues: CASRMQGGLAYEQYF.

This clone was found a few times. The chain carries TRBV27 and TRBJ2-7; weak D call: TRBD1 (6 bases). The CDR3 extends over 14 amino acids. Trimming stripped 6 bases from V and 4 bases from J, with 16 bases between. Per germline, CDR1 MNHEY and CDR2 SMNVEV (reference sequence). The CDR3, as DNA: TGTGCCAGCAGCTCGGGTGGGGGCAAGTACGAGCAGTACTTC. Translating it yields CASSSGGGKYEQYF.

This clone is medium-sized (0.01 to 0.1%) by share. V usage is TRBV7-9 and J usage is TRBJ2-1, with 7 positions matching TRBD2. This CDR3 spans 13 amino acids. V was clipped by 8 bases and J by 14 bases; unmatched bases: 15. Germline assignment: CDR1 SEHNR and CDR2 FQNEAQ (reference sequence). CDR3 nucleotides: TGTGCCAGCCACTCAGTCGGGGGGTCGAGCGAGTTCTTC. Amino acids: CASHSVGGSSEFF.